The 20 T cell receptor beta chains given below trace back to one sample, sequenced in a study of regulatory and conventional T cells in RAG deficiency. Clones were sequenced by immunoSEQ multiplex PCR, and TCRdb holds only the in-frame ones, with some missing. The table records about 50,000 clones, approximately 90% of them present only once. Blood CD4+ CD25-low CD127-high conventional T cells supplied the genomic DNA template. This same sample was also part of a study on regulatory T cells. That investigation notes: The primer mix had 52 TRBV and 13 TRBJ primers.

Sequencing was done on a sample of CD4+ effector T cells sorted from blood. Receptors originate from a human donor in good health.

The V call is TRBV18, the J call TRBJ1-1; TRBD1 matches at 8 bases. V dropped 2 bases and J dropped 8; count of bases not matched to a gene: 4. The CDR3 runs 13 residues. The germline gives CDR1 KGHSH, CDR2 LQKENI. CDR3 nucleotides: TGTGCCAGCTCACCAATAGGACAGGGCGAAGCTTTCTTT. It encodes CASSPIGQGEAFF.

The chain links TRBV10-2 to TRBJ1-2, with D possibly TRBD1 on 5 matching bases. V was clipped by 3 bases and J by 6 bases, with 8 bases between them. The V gene's germline CDR1 is WSHSY and CDR2 SAAADI. CDR3 length equals 12 residues. CDR3 amino acids: CASSDGRDGYTF. The DNA for the CDR3 is TGCGCCAGCAGTGATGGCAGGGATGGCTACACCTTC.

DNA of the CDR3: TGCGCCAGCAGCTTGGGAACGGGACATAATGAAAAACTGTTTTTT. Translated: CASSLGTGHNEKLFF. The chain uses TRBV5-1 and TRBJ1-4, with D possibly matching TRBD1 (6 bases). This CDR3 is built from 15 residues. With 0 bases removed from V and 4 bases from J, the gap between germline ends came to 10 bases. Germline V CDR1 and CDR2: SGHRS, YFSETQ.

The chain couples TRBV2 to TRBJ2-2; D is unresolved. Germline V lookup: CDR1 SNHLY, CDR2 FYNNEI. V was shortened by 5 bases and J by 1 base, with 11 bases between the two germline ends. The length of the CDR3 is 15 residues. The CDR3 nucleotides read TGTGCCAGCAGTTTATCCTCAGTGAACACCGGGGAGCTGTTTTTT. Encoded protein: CASSLSSVNTGELFF.

This clone was picked up one time. The rearrangement uses TRBV15 and TRBJ2-1; the match to TRBD2 covers 12 bases. The germline CDR1 and CDR2 sequences are LNHNV and YYDKDF (reference sequence). The junction had 3 bases not matched to a gene; V was cut back by 3 bases and J by 6 bases. The CDR3 consists of 15 residues. CDR3: CATSRGTSGLNEQFF. The CDR3 nucleotides are TGTGCCACCAGCAGGGGGACTAGCGGGCTCAATGAGCAGTTCTTC. The entire variable domain, with the rest obtained from reference TRBV15 and TRBJ2-1, is as follows: DAMVIQNPRYQVTQFGKPVTLSCSQTLNHNVMYWYQQKSSQAPKLLFHYYDKDFNNEADTPDNFQSRRPNTSFCFLDIRSPGLGDTAMYLCATSRGTSGLNEQFFGPGTRLTVL.

This chain connects TRBV9 to TRBJ1-1; D remains ambiguous. V gave up 0 bases and J gave up 5 bases, with 17 bases separating them. Germline V gives CDR1 SGDLS, CDR2 YYNGEE. The CDR3 is 16 amino acids. CDR3 DNA sequence: TGTGCCAGCAGCGTAGGTTCCTCTGGGCGAAGGACTGAAGCTTTCTTT. Protein: CASSVGSSGRRTEAFF.

This clone has just one count. V and J are TRBV6-1 and TRBJ2-7; either TRBD1 or TRBD2 may supply D (5 bases each). V was clipped by 6 bases and J by 3 bases, with 18 bases between them. The CDR3 runs to 15 residues. CDR1 is MNHNS, CDR2 SASEGT, per germline. CDR3 loop: CASRIPGTEVYEQYF. The CDR3 nucleotides are TGTGCCAGCAGGATCCCCGGGACGGAAGTCTACGAGCAGTACTTC.

This clone was recorded a few times. This chain uses TRBV21-1 with TRBJ2-7. TRBV21-1 is assigned pseudogene status. CDR3 length equals 16 residues. CDR3 sequence: CASSKGGQGGSYEQYF. DNA of the CDR3: TGTGCCAGCAGCAAAGGAGGGCAGGGGGGGTCCTACGAGCAGTACTTC.

The chain is built from TRBV5-4 and TRBJ1-2; 8 bases line up with TRBD1. The CDR3 sequence is 13 residues long. The junction had 5 bases not matched to a gene; V was cut back by 2 bases and J by 8 bases. Looked up from germline, CDR1 is SGHNT and CDR2 is YYREEE (reference sequence). CDR3 bases: TGTGCCAGCAGCTTTCAGGGGGCAGGGGGCTACACCTTC. As protein: CASSFQGAGGYTF.

CDR3 DNA sequence: TGTGCCAGCAGCTTTTCTAGAGGTGCCACTGAAGCTTTCTTT. Protein: CASSFSRGATEAFF. The chain is built from TRBV7-2 and TRBJ1-1, with D unresolved. Trimming cost V 3 bases and J 4 bases, with 12 bases left between them. The CDR3 is 14 amino acids. The germline CDR1 and CDR2 sequences are SGHTA and FQGNSA.

The chain employs TRBV6-1 and TRBJ2-2; D perhaps matches TRBD2 (6 bases). The V gene lost 6 bases and the J gene lost 0 bases, with 11 bases spanning the gap. This CDR3 contains 15 residues. CDR1 is MNHNS and CDR2 is SASEGT in the germline V gene. In nucleotides, the CDR3 is TGTGCCAGCAGGTGGGGGAGGCCGAACACCGGGGAGCTGTTTTTT. Translation gives CASRWGRPNTGELFF.

The V gene is TRBV11-2, the J gene TRBJ2-3, with a possible D match to TRBD2 (6 bases). Germline lookup yields CDR1 SGHAT and CDR2 FQNNGV. There are 13 residues in the CDR3. V was pared by 5 bases and J by 5 bases, with 11 bases between. The CDR3 bases are TGTGCCAGCAGCCTAACCGGGAGAGATACGCAGTATTTT. It encodes CASSLTGRDTQYF.

This clone was recorded once. The same CDR3 also results from other DNA sequences found in this sample. The chain is built from TRBV5-1 and TRBJ2-1; 11 bases map to TRBD2. With V trimmed by 0 bases and J by 4 bases, 0 bases remained unmatched. The V gene's germline CDR1 is SGHRS and CDR2 YFSETQ. There are 15 residues in the CDR3. For the CDR3, the DNA is TGCGCCAGCAGCTTGGGACTAGCGGGGTACAATGAGCAGTTCTTC. Its protein is CASSLGLAGYNEQFF.

The chain employs TRBV2 and TRBJ1-1; D gene uncertain. Germline lookup yields CDR1 SNHLY and CDR2 FYNNEI. With 4 bases removed from V and 3 bases from J, the gap between germline ends came to 6 bases. The CDR3 length is 12 residues. CDR3 DNA: TGTGCCAGCAGTGCCCGGGACACTGAAGCTTTCTTT. It yields the protein CASSARDTEAFF.

CDR3 sequence reads: CASSPAPIGYGYTF. CDR3 nucleotides: TGCGCCAGCAGCCCCGCCCCAATCGGCTATGGCTACACCTTC. The V and J genes are TRBV5-1 and TRBJ1-2; D uncertain. The CDR3 runs 14 residues. Germline loops: CDR1 SGHRS, CDR2 YFSETQ. Trimming pared 4 bases from V and 4 bases from J, leaving 14 bases between.

This clone was counted once. V is TRBV6-5 and J is TRBJ2-5; 12 bases match TRBD2. The CDR3 has 16 residues. Germline CDR1 reads MNHEY; CDR2 reads SVGAGI. After removal of 0 bases from V and 11 bases from J, the junction contained 10 bases not matched to a gene. CDR3: CASSYSSSGGAQQQYF. The CDR3 DNA reads as TGTGCCAGCAGTTACTCATCTAGCGGGGGGGCGCAGCAGCAGTACTTC.

The gene calls are TRBV4-1 and TRBJ2-5, with D perhaps matching TRBD1 or TRBD2 (7 bases each). Germline V gives CDR1 MGHRA, CDR2 YSYEKL. V lost 4 bases to trimming and J lost 1 base, with 28 bases between them. The CDR3 is made up of 20 amino acids. The CDR3: CASSPPPGGPGQTLQETQYF. The CDR3 bases are TGCGCCAGCAGCCCACCCCCGGGGGGACCGGGACAGACCCTCCAAGAGACCCAGTACTTC.

The chain links TRBV2 to TRBJ1-2, with 8 nucleotides matching TRBD1. Germline CDR1 reads SNHLY; CDR2 reads FYNNEI. CDR3 length: 16 amino acids. V trimming: 3 bases; J trimming: 1 base; junction bases outside the gene matches: 7. The CDR3 reads CASSDRRGLNNYGYTF. CDR3 DNA: TGTGCCAGCAGTGATCGCAGGGGGCTGAATAACTATGGCTACACCTTC.

This rearrangement joins TRBV2 to TRBJ1-4; the D gene is possibly TRBD1 (5 bases). Germline CDR1 and CDR2: SNHLY and FYNNEI. The CDR3 totals 15 residues. Between the trimmed V and J ends, which lost 3 bases and 4 bases, there was a span of 12 bases. CDR3 DNA sequence: TGTGCCAGCAGTGAGTTTGGAGGGGTTAATGAAAAACTGTTTTTT. This sequence encodes CASSEFGGVNEKLFF.

The chain recombines TRBV7-9 with TRBJ1-4; D might be TRBD1 (5 bases). With 5 bases removed from V and 5 bases from J, the gap between germline ends came to 15 bases. Germline lookup yields CDR1 SEHNR and CDR2 FQNEAQ (reference sequence). The CDR3 has 15 amino acids. The CDR3 protein is CASSPGDGGNEKLFF. Here the CDR3 DNA reads TGTGCCAGCAGCCCCGGGGACGGTGGAAATGAAAAACTGTTTTTT.